This T cell receptor beta chain was captured in a study of blood T cell repertoires in COVID-19. TCRdb's copy holds only in-frame clones and misses some; the assay was immunoSEQ multiplex PCR. The profile shows under 100,000 clones, more than 70% of them singletons. The CDR3 spans 13 residues. V lost 4 bases and J 13 bases, leaving 21 bases between the germline ends. CDR1 is SGDLS and CDR2 is YYNGEE in the germline V gene. Specimen: peripheral blood. The chain joins TRBV9 to TRBJ2-7, with a possible D match to TRBD1 (6 bases). The origin of this receptor is a woman aged 55-69 years with acute or convalescent COVID-19. The CDR3 DNA reads TGTGCCAGCAGCCCCCCTCGACAGGACGTTAGATACTTC. It yields the protein CASSPPRQDVRYF.